The clone carrying this T cell receptor (beta chain) has more than one count but fewer than ten. This record belongs to a study of cytomegalovirus exposure and HLA in healthy donors. The V gene's germline CDR1 is SGHNT and CDR2 YYREEE (reference sequence). CDR3 length equals 17 residues. V gave up 2 bases and J gave up 2 bases; unmatched junction bases: 11. With 60 Vbeta and 13 Jbeta primers, the PCR was carried out. Clones were sequenced by immunoSEQ multiplex PCR, and TCRdb holds only the in-frame ones, with some missing. Of 80,000 to 100,000 clones in the sample, 69% were seen once. This chain links TRBV5-4 with TRBJ2-7; 9 bases line up with TRBD2. The sequence was collected from a female donor in good health and CMV-seronegative. Material: PBMCs. The CDR3 DNA reads TGTGCCAGCAGCTTATCTATACGGACTAGCGCTACCTACGAGCAGTACTTC. It is translated as CASSLSIRTSATYEQYF.